The 18 T cell receptor beta chains presented below share a single source sample, sequenced in a study of blood T cell repertoires in COVID-19. The method was immunoSEQ multiplex PCR; TCRdb's version includes in-frame clones alone and lacks a portion of them. Altogether about 200,000 clones are present, more than 75% being singletons, with the ten largest covering about 6%. Sequencing was done on a sample of PBMCs or T cells enriched from blood (not recorded which). The receptor source for this set is a man aged 40-49 years with acute COVID-19.

This sequence joins TRBV2 and TRBJ1-1; a weak D match, TRBD1 (6 bases). Per the germline V gene, CDR1 is SNHLY and CDR2 is FYNNEI. V was trimmed by 8 bases and J by 3 bases, leaving 13 bases between them. This CDR3 contains 13 residues. CDR3 sequence reads: CASATGVHTEAFF. CDR3 DNA: TGTGCCAGCGCGACAGGTGTTCACACTGAAGCTTTCTTT.

The CDR3, as DNA: TGTGCCAGCAGCTACGCGGGACAAAACAGGGGCACTGAAGCTTTCTTT. Its protein product is CASSYAGQNRGTEAFF. This chain links TRBV5-5 with TRBJ1-1; TRBD1 aligns across 7 bases. Germline assignment: CDR1 SGHKS and CDR2 YYEKEE (reference sequence). The junction had 12 bases not matched to a gene; V was cut back by 3 bases and J by 4 bases. This CDR3 has 16 residues.

The rearrangement links TRBV10-1 to TRBJ2-1, with D perhaps matching TRBD1 (6 bases). V lost 6 bases, J lost 3 bases, and 12 bases lay in between. Germline V CDR1 and CDR2: WNHNN, SYGVQD (reference sequence). The CDR3 covers 14 residues. This CDR3 reads CASSREQGYNEQFF. As DNA, the CDR3 is TGCGCCAGCAGCCGCGAACAGGGCTACAATGAGCAGTTCTTC.

The rearrangement uses TRBV4-1 and TRBJ2-1; TRBD2 aligns across 13 bases. Germline V CDR1 and CDR2: MGHRA, YSYEKL. This CDR3 is 17 amino acids long. V shed 5 bases and J 1 base; nucleotides not matched to a gene: 5. The CDR3: CASSRTSGSGSYNEQFF. The CDR3 DNA reads as TGCGCCAGCAGCAGGACTAGCGGGAGTGGGTCCTACAATGAGCAGTTCTTC.

V and J are TRBV13 and TRBJ1-2, with D perhaps matching TRBD1 (5 bases). The CDR3 is made up of 15 amino acids. Germline V gene lookup returns CDR1 PRHDT and CDR2 FYEKMQ (reference sequence). V lost 6 bases to trimming and J lost 1 base, with 15 bases between them. CDR3 in amino acids: CASRRGYQDNYGYTF. Written as DNA, the CDR3 is TGTGCCAGCAGGCGGGGGTACCAGGATAACTATGGCTACACCTTC.

This clone was seen just once. This chain's CDR3 is CASSYLDRVGPQHF. As DNA, the CDR3 is TGTGCCAGCAGTTACCTAGACAGGGTTGGTCCCCAGCATTTT. The J gene is TRBJ1-5, the V gene TRBV6-5; 7 bases align to TRBD1. J gave up 10 bases and V 2 bases, and 8 bases lay outside the gene matches. Germline CDR1 and CDR2: MNHEY and SVGAGI. This CDR3 comprises 14 residues.

V gene TRBV18 combines with J gene TRBJ1-1; maybe TRBD1 (5 bases). The CDR3 runs 11 residues. From germline, CDR1 is KGHSH and CDR2 LQKENI. The V gene lost 5 bases and the J gene lost 10 bases, with 11 bases spanning the gap. CDR3 in DNA: TGTGCCAGCTCAGCAGGGTCTGTAGCTTTCTTT. As protein: CASSAGSVAFF.

This rearrangement joins TRBV27 to TRBJ2-1; D is unresolved. V lost 2 bases and J 4 bases, leaving 6 bases between the germline ends. Germline V gene lookup returns CDR1 MNHEY and CDR2 SMNVEV (reference sequence). CDR3 length equals 13 residues. The CDR3 DNA sequence: TGTGCCAGCAGTTTAGTAGTATACAATGAGCAGTTCTTC. Protein product: CASSLVVYNEQFF.

The chain employs TRBV29-1 and TRBJ2-3; 8 positions match TRBD2. J lost 4 bases, V lost 6 bases, and 3 bases had no gene match. CDR1 and CDR2 from the germline V gene are SQVTM and ANQGSEA. CDR3 size: 12 residues. The CDR3 coding sequence is TGCAGCGTCGTCGGGGGGGCAGATACGCAGTATTTT. It encodes CSVVGGADTQYF.

This clone appeared once. V gene TRBV19 combines with J gene TRBJ1-3, with TRBD1 matching 9 bases. Per the germline V gene, CDR1 is LNHDA and CDR2 is SQIVND (reference sequence). V was pared by 7 bases and J by 5 bases, with 9 bases of the junction left unmatched. The CDR3 is 15 residues long. CDR3 nucleotides: TGTGCCAGTATGGATCGGGACAGGGCCCGAAACACCATATATTTT. It translates to CASMDRDRARNTIYF.

The chain uses TRBV4-2 and TRBJ2-7, with D perhaps TRBD2 (6 bases). Germline V lookup: CDR1 LGHNA, CDR2 YNFKEQ. The CDR3 contains 13 residues. The V and J ends lost 3 bases and 5 bases respectively, with 11 bases between them. The DNA for the CDR3 is TGTGCCAGCAGCCAGGAGGGCGGAGACGAGCAGTACTTC. This encodes CASSQEGGDEQYF.

J is TRBJ2-1 and V is TRBV13; weak D call: TRBD2 (5 bases). The CDR3 has 14 residues. Trimming removed 0 bases from V and 8 bases from J, with 11 bases in between. Germline V gives CDR1 PRHDT, CDR2 FYEKMQ (reference sequence). CDR3 region: CASSLGAGGDEQFF. CDR3 sequence (DNA): TGTGCCAGCAGCTTAGGGGCCGGAGGCGATGAGCAGTTCTTC. The full variable domain, its missing parts supplied by reference TRBV13 and TRBJ2-1, is AAGVIQSPRHLIKEKRETATLKCYPIPRHDTVYWYQQGPGQDPQFLISFYEKMQSDKGSIPDRFSAQQFSDYHSELNMSSLELGDSALYFCASSLGAGGDEQFFGPGTRLTVL.

This clone was counted a single time. The genes are TRBV4-1 and TRBJ2-7, with TRBD1 matching 10 bases. The CDR3 extends over 15 amino acids. Per the germline V gene, CDR1 is MGHRA and CDR2 is YSYEKL. Trimming took 3 bases from V and 5 from J; bases not matched to a gene: 7. Here the CDR3 DNA reads TGCGCCAGCAGCCATCTGACAGGGGGCAGGAACGAGCAGTACTTC. This codes for CASSHLTGGRNEQYF.

The genes are TRBV15 and TRBJ2-6, with a weak D call TRBD1 (5 bases). CDR3 size: 16 residues. The ends were cut back, 5 bases at V and 6 bases at J, with 17 bases in the middle. Germline V gives CDR1 LNHNV, CDR2 YYDKDF (reference sequence). CDR3 loop: CATSGALTLEANVLTF. CDR3 DNA sequence: TGTGCCACCAGCGGGGCTTTGACGCTTGAGGCCAACGTCCTGACTTTC.

This clone was recorded only once. J is TRBJ2-7 and V is TRBV19, with TRBD1 identical over 8 bases. The germline V gene encodes CDR1 LNHDA and CDR2 SQIVND (reference sequence). The CDR3 length is 15 residues. V lost 4 bases, J lost 3 bases, and 8 bases stayed unmatched. CDR3 residues: CASSKYGQGVYEQYF. The DNA for the CDR3 is TGTGCCAGTAGTAAATACGGACAGGGAGTCTACGAGCAGTACTTC.

This sequence joins TRBV5-1 and TRBJ2-5, with D possibly being TRBD1 (5 bases). This CDR3 is built from 13 residues. Between the trimmed V and J ends, which lost 0 bases and 4 bases, there was a span of 7 bases. The germline gives CDR1 SGHRS, CDR2 YFSETQ. CDR3 residues: CASSLGRVETQYF. The CDR3 region has the DNA TGCGCCAGCAGCTTGGGCAGGGTAGAGACCCAGTACTTC. Variable domain in full (rest from reference TRBV5-1 and TRBJ2-5): KAGVTQTPRYLIKTRGQQVTLSCSPISGHRSVSWYQQTPGQGLQFLFEYFSETQRNKGNFPGRFSGRQFSNSRSEMNVSTLELGDSALYLCASSLGRVETQYFGPGTRLLVL.

The V call is TRBV7-9, the J call TRBJ2-5, with 9 positions matching TRBD2. This CDR3 region has 16 residues. J lost 4 bases, V lost 5 bases, and 11 bases had no gene match. Germline-derived CDR1 and CDR2 are SEHNR and FQNEAQ (reference sequence). CDR3 DNA sequence: TGTGCCAGCAGCCCGTACTTGGGACTAGCAGGAGAGACCCAGTACTTC. Translation: CASSPYLGLAGETQYF.

The rearrangement joins TRBV30 to TRBJ2-1, with 10 bases identical to TRBD2. The V gene end was trimmed by 2 bases and the J gene end by 4 bases; junction bases not matched to a gene: 5. CDR1 and CDR2 from the germline V gene are GTSNPN and SVGIG (reference sequence). CDR3 size: 15 residues. In nucleotides, the CDR3 is TGTGCCTGGAGTTATAGCGGGAGGACATACAATGAGCAGTTCTTC. It translates to CAWSYSGRTYNEQFF.